This TCR beta chain was sequenced during a study of shared T cell receptors in the human thymus. This CDR3 is built from 15 residues. Between the trimmed V and J ends, which lost 3 bases and 3 bases, there was a span of 12 bases. Germline-derived CDR1 and CDR2 are MDHEN and SYDVKM. Using immunoSEQ multiplex PCR, the repertoire was profiled, and TCRdb retains in-frame clones only, with some absent. Among over 350,000 clones listed, around 93% were seen once. Specimen: thymocytes. J is TRBJ2-1 and V is TRBV28; D remains unclear. This receptor was taken from a human donor. The CDR3 DNA sequence: TGTGCCAGCAGTTTTGGGCAGAAAATCTACAATGAGCAGTTCTTC. Amino acids: CASSFGQKIYNEQFF. Combining the CDR3 with reference TRBV28 and TRBJ2-1 gives the whole variable domain DVKVTQSSRYLVKRTGEKVFLECVQDMDHENMFWYRQDPGLGLRLIYFSYDVKMKEKGDIPEGYSVSREKKERFSLILESASTNQTSMYLCASSFGQKIYNEQFFGPGTRLTVL.